The present T cell receptor beta chain was sequenced within a study of cytomegalovirus exposure and HLA in healthy donors. Among the 90 to 150 subjects of the validation cohort, separate from the roughly 600-subject first cohort, were the donors. Study-wide points: A few CMV-associated chains were confirmed in vitro to be specific for CMV antigens. Many donors carried some public TCRs, although rarity characterized most TCR sequences.

The CDR3 consists of 15 residues. The germline CDR1 and CDR2 sequences are SGHRS and YFSETQ. The ends lost 4 bases at V and 0 bases at J; junction bases unmatched: 4. As for this clone: Antigen specificity is unknown.

Measured with immunoSEQ multiplex PCR; TCRdb has only the in-frame clones, and not every one. The sample records some 46,000 clones, more than 85% being singletons. The TCR originated in a man between 18 and 29 years old in good health and CMV-seronegative. The sequenced material came from PBMCs. The chain joins TRBV5-1 to TRBJ2-7; TRBD1 matches 10 bases. In DNA form, the CDR3 reads TGCGCCAGCAGCCGAGGACAGGGGGTCTCCTACGAGCAGTACTTC. Its translation: CASSRGQGVSYEQYF.